Given below is one T cell receptor (beta chain) in context. Its target is not known. The data stem from a study of vaccination and CD4 T cells after COVID-19. Overall study context: As their vaccination, participants received two doses of either BNT162b2 or mRNA-1273 vaccine. Overlapping spike peptides of SARS-CoV-2, HCoV-NL63, HCoV-OC43 and HCoV-229E stimulated the cells. Post-vaccine specimens were obtained a median around 79 days after dose two (range 14 to 241).

The Oncomine TCR Beta short-read assay was applied to DNA of cultured CD4+ T cells. Cultured CD4+ T cells were the source of extracted genomic DNA. TCRdb recomputed calls from the PCR reads with MiXCR, one row per CDR3 protein. In the table there are about 17,000 distinct CDR3 sequences, 55% to 75% of which are singletons. The treatment denotes: approximately 10-day PBMC culture with coronavirus spike peptide pools or control peptides (ViraFEST assay). The V and J ends lost 2 bases and 0 bases respectively, with 9 bases between them. The CDR3 is made up of 15 amino acids. Germline lookup yields CDR1 SNHLY and CDR2 FYNNEI.

V usage is TRBV2 and J usage is TRBJ2-3; D ambiguous. The clonotype comes from a human donor who had recovered from COVID-19. The sequenced sample was CD4+ T cells from blood, cultured in vitro. The CDR3 sequence: CASSELMSSTDTQYF. CDR3 in DNA: TGTGCCAGCAGTGAACTTATGTCTAGCACAGATACGCAGTATTTT.